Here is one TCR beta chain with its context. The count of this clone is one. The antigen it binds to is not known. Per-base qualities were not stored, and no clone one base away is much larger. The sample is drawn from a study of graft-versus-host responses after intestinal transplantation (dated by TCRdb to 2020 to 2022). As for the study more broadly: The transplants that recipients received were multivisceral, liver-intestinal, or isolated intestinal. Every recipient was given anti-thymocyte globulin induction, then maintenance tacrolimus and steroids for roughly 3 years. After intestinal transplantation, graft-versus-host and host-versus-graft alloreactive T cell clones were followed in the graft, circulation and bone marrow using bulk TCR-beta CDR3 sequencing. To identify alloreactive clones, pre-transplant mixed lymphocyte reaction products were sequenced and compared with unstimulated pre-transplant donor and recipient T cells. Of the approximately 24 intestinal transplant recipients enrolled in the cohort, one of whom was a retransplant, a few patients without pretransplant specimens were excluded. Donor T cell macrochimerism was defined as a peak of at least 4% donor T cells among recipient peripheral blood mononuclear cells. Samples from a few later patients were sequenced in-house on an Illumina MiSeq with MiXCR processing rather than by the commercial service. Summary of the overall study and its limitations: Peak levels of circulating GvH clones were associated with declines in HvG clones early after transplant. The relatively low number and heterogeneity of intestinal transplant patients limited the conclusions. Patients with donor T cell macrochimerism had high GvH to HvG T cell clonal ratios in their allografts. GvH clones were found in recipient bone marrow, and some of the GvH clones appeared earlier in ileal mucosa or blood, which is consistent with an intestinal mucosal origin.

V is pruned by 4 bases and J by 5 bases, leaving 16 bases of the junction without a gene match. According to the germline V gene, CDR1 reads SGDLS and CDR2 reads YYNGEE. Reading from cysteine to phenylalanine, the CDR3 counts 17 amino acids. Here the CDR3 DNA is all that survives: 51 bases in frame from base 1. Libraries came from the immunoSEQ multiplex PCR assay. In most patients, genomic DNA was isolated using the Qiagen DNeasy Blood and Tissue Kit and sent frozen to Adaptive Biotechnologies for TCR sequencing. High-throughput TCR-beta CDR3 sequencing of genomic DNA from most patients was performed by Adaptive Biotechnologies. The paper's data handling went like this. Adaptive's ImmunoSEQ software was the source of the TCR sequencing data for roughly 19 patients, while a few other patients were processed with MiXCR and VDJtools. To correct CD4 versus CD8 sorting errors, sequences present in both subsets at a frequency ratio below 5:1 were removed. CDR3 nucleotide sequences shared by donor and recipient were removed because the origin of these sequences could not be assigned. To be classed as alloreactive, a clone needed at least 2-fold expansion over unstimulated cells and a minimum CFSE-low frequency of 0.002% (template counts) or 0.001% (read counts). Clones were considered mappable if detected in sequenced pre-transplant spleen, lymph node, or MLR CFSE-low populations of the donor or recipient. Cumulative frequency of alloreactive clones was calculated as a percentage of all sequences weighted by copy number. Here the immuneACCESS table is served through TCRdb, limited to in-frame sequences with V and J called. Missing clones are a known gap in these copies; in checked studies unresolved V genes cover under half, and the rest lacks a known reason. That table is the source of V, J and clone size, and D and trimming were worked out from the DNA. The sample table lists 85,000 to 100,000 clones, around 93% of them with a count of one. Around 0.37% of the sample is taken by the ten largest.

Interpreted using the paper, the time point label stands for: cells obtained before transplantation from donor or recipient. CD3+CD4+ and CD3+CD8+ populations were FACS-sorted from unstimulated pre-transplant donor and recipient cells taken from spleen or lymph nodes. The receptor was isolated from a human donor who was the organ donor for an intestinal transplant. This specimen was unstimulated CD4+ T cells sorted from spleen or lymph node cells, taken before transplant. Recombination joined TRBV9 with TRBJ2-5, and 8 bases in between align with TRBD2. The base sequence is TGTGCCAGCAGCCCCGTATCTGGGCGGGAGGTGGGTGAGACCCAGTACTTC. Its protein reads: CASSPVSGREVGETQYF. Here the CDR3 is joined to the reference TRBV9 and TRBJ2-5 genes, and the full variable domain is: DSGVTQTPKHLITATGQRVTLRCSPRSGDLSVYWYQQSLDQGLQFLIQYYNGEERAKGNILERFSAQQFPDLHSELNLSSLELGDSALYFCASSPVSGREVGETQYFGPGTRLLVL.